Listed below are T cell receptor beta chains from one sample, sequenced in a study of cytomegalovirus exposure and HLA in healthy donors. Some clones are missing from TCRdb's copy, which holds only in-frame ones; the method was immunoSEQ multiplex PCR. The sample consists of under 250,000 clones, approximately 80% of them appearing once. Sample: PBMCs. The receptors come from a male donor in good health and CMV-seronegative. Each CDR3 is given with its conserved first and last residue.

CDR3 protein	V gene	J gene
CASSLRGAGTSYEQYF	TRBV28	TRBJ2-7
CASSFRASGRAGGGFYEQYF	TRBV27	TRBJ2-7
CASSGRDRAETQYF	TRBV6-1	TRBJ2-5
CASSRRSDSYNEQFF	TRBV5-1	TRBJ2-1
CASSSVLRGYEQYF	TRBV7-9	-
CASSLFEGANVLTF	TRBV5-1	TRBJ2-6
CASSHRQDRSTDTQYF	TRBV14	TRBJ2-3
CASSPQWASGRYEQFF	TRBV14	TRBJ2-1
CASRQTPYSNQPQHF	TRBV10-2	TRBJ1-5
CASSAGTSMIEQYF	TRBV18	TRBJ2-7
CASSESTGSRDEQYF	TRBV25-1	TRBJ2-7
CATSRRRDTDTQYF	TRBV15	TRBJ2-3
CASSLAAGRKLFF	TRBV7-9	TRBJ1-4
CASSYSRISYNEQFF	TRBV6-5	TRBJ2-1
CASTGLGTDTQYF	TRBV6-5	TRBJ2-3
CASSRVRGRTRGNIQYF	TRBV18	TRBJ2-4
CATSRDREGNTEAFF	TRBV15	TRBJ1-1
CASSPQGRGYNEQFF	TRBV27	TRBJ2-1
CASSLRGNEQFF	TRBV27	TRBJ2-1
CASSLVVGVYNEQFF	TRBV7-2	TRBJ2-1
CASSRAETGIHEQYF	TRBV4-2	TRBJ2-7
CASSDYGYNQPQHF	TRBV2	TRBJ1-5
CASSEAPGGSVNTEAFF	TRBV6-1	TRBJ1-1
CASSYGTGGDTQYF	TRBV27	TRBJ2-3
CASSPPVSPGSYNEQFF	TRBV14	TRBJ2-1
CASSRGHPNNEQFF	TRBV7-3	TRBJ2-1
CAVDRWTDYEQYF	TRBV30	TRBJ2-7
CAISGPWNTEAFF	TRBV10-3	TRBJ1-1
CASSSTGANTEAFF	TRBV5-1	TRBJ1-1
CASKTDRPGNTIYF	TRBV19	TRBJ1-3
CASSGTGPSYEQYF	TRBV6-1	TRBJ2-7
CASSEGTSWREQYF	TRBV10-2	TRBJ2-7
CASSPREGRETQYF	TRBV11-1	TRBJ2-5
CATGGPGDSGNTIYF	TRBV19	TRBJ1-3
CASSASTGAGTNEKLFF	TRBV9	TRBJ1-4
CASRVQGAREAFF	TRBV19	TRBJ1-1
CASSDTHEKLFF	TRBV6-5	TRBJ1-4
CASSLGSLAGFSETQYF	TRBV7-2	TRBJ2-5
CASVGQRNSYEQYF	TRBV18	TRBJ2-7
CASSSSDRGNTGELFF	TRBV7-8	TRBJ2-2
CASSTTGGASLEQFF	TRBV7-8	TRBJ2-1
CASSPTNGAKGWAEAFF	TRBV18	TRBJ1-1
CASSQPRAGQAYNEQFF	TRBV4-1	TRBJ2-1
CASSLLGAPDQPQHF	TRBV4-2	TRBJ1-5
CSVGRAEGMALF	TRBV29-1	TRBJ2-1
CASSCITGGASTGANVLTF	TRBV7-8	TRBJ2-6
CASSYGLAKASEQFF	TRBV6-5	TRBJ2-1
CASSLVSTSYNEQFF	TRBV6-1	TRBJ2-1